One and the same sample provided the 29 T cell receptor beta chains below, sequenced in a study of regulatory T cells in long-lasting Graves disease (dated by TCRdb to the early 2020s). To prepare the library, multiplex PCR was applied. TCRdb lists the instrument as Illumina HiSeq 4000. To build TCR beta libraries, CDR3 regions were amplified by Arm-PCR using iRepertoire HTBI primers. TCRdb reprocessed the public reads (quality trimming at Q25 with fastp, clone calling with MiXCR) and kept in-frame beta chains. One record per CDR3 amino acid sequence lists the most common genes and DNA. The sample yields some 370,000 distinct CDR3 sequences; 20% were counted once. About 20% of the sample lies in the top ten. This specimen's time point label, interpreted: persistent/refractory GD, antithyroid drugs over 5 years with positive TRAb. For both TCR sequencing and RNA sequencing, RNA was extracted from PBMCs using TRIzol.

The starting material was peripheral blood mononuclear cells (PBMCs), obtained when the disease was refractory, from a patient treated with antithyroid drugs. Receptors originate from a female donor with Graves disease.

A few counts support this clonotype. The CDR3 spells CASSARTSATYEQYF. The DNA for the CDR3 is TGTGCCAGCAGTGCCCGGACTAGCGCGACCTACGAGCAGTACTTC. The chain uses TRBV12-3 or TRBV12-4 and TRBJ2-7; 9 bases agree with TRBD2. J was trimmed by 2 bases and V by 5 bases; bases with no gene match: 7. The CDR3 runs 15 residues.

This clonotype was counted between two and nine times. CDR3: CASSTDRGYTF. The CDR3 DNA reads as TGTGCCAGCAGTACTGACCGTGGCTACACCTTC. V and J are TRBV12-3 or TRBV12-4 and TRBJ1-2, with D unresolved. V lost 5 bases to trimming and J lost 7 bases, with 8 bases between them. The CDR3 is 11 amino acids.

This sequence joins TRBV4-3 and TRBJ2-4; D is uncertain. Germline-derived CDR1 and CDR2 are LGHNA and YSLEER. The CDR3 runs to 14 residues. Trimming stripped 0 bases from V and 9 bases from J, with 12 bases between. The CDR3 region is CASSQDPGQGIQYF. The DNA of the CDR3 is TGCGCCAGCAGCCAAGATCCGGGTCAAGGCATTCAGTACTTC.

This clonotype was recorded many times. The V gene is TRBV7-8, the J gene TRBJ2-7, with 8 bases lining up with TRBD1. Unmatched junction bases numbered 7, after V lost 5 bases and J lost 4 bases. The CDR3 sequence is 14 residues long. From germline, CDR1 is SGHVS and CDR2 FQNEAQ. The CDR3 reads CASSLGQGKYEQYF. As DNA, the CDR3 is TGTGCCAGCAGCCTTGGACAGGGAAAATACGAGCAGTACTTC. Full variable domain (outside the CDR3, taken from reference TRBV7-8 and TRBJ2-7): GAGVSQSPRYKVAKRGQDVALRCDPISGHVSLFWYQQALGQGPEFLTYFQNEAQLDKSGLPSDRFFAERPEGSVSTLKIQRTQQEDSAVYLCASSLGQGKYEQYFGPGTRLTVT.

This clonotype was observed many times. V is TRBV7-2 and J is TRBJ1-2; 7 nucleotides match TRBD1. CDR1 and CDR2 (germline): SGHTA, FQGNSA. Germline trimming cut 6 bases from V and 2 bases from J; bases unmatched to any gene: 9. The CDR3 runs 15 residues. For the CDR3, the DNA is TGTGCCAGCAGAGACCCAAGGGGGCCGAACTATGGCTACACCTTC. Protein product: CASRDPRGPNYGYTF.

This sequence joins TRBV19 and TRBJ1-1, with D possibly TRBD1 on 5 matching bases. V was trimmed by 1 base and J by 10 bases, leaving 19 bases between them. This CDR3 comprises 15 residues. Germline V gene data show CDR1 as LNHDA and CDR2 as SQIVND (reference sequence). The CDR3 sequence is CASSIANGAGWGAFF. CDR3 in DNA: TGTGCCAGTAGTATAGCCAACGGGGCCGGATGGGGAGCTTTCTTT. Full variable domain (missing parts from reference TRBV19 and TRBJ1-1): DGGITQSPKYLFRKEGQNVTLSCEQNLNHDAMYWYRQDPGQGLRLIYYSQIVNDFQKGDIAEGYSVSREKKESFPLTVTSAQKNPTAFYLCASSIANGAGWGAFFGQGTRLTVV.

The rearrangement joins TRBV20-1 to TRBJ2-1; D possibly corresponds to TRBD2 (6 bases). The CDR3 is 14 residues long. V gave up 0 bases and J gave up 9 bases, with 15 bases separating them. The germline V gene has CDR1 DFQATT and CDR2 SNEGSKA (reference sequence). CDR3 coding DNA: TGCAGTGCTAGAGATAGGGGTAGCGGAACTGAGCAGTTCTTC. Residues: CSARDRGSGTEQFF.

This clonotype has a count of ten or more. The V and J genes are TRBV28 and TRBJ2-7, with 11 bases lining up with TRBD1. The germline V gene encodes CDR1 MDHEN and CDR2 SYDVKM. The CDR3 totals 16 residues. V lost 6 bases to trimming and J lost 3 bases; unmatched junction nucleotides: 10. The CDR3 coding sequence is TGTGCCAGCAGCACCGTGAGGGGGACAGGGGGCTACGAGCAGTACTTC. It is translated as CASSTVRGTGGYEQYF.

This clonotype showed up many times. V and J are TRBV27 and TRBJ1-5, with D tentatively TRBD1 (5 bases). Germline-derived CDR1 and CDR2 are MNHEY and SMNVEV (reference sequence). This CDR3 comprises 14 residues. The germline V and J ends were trimmed by 5 bases and 9 bases, with 17 bases remaining between them. This CDR3 reads CASSHRGPDLPQHF. For the CDR3, the DNA is TGTGCCAGCAGTCATAGGGGACCCGATCTGCCCCAGCATTTT.

The table lists this clonotype with a few counts. The chain couples TRBV3-1 to TRBJ2-3; no firm D call. There are 16 residues in the CDR3. Trimming cost V 1 base and J 0 bases, with 11 bases left between them. Germline V CDR1 and CDR2: LGHDT, YNNKEL (reference sequence). The CDR3 reads CASSQAETSSTDTQYF. In DNA, the CDR3 is TGTGCCAGCAGCCAAGCGGAAACCTCTAGCACAGATACGCAGTATTTT.

This clonotype appeared a few times. The rearrangement joins TRBV2 to TRBJ2-1, with a possible D match to TRBD1 (6 bases). V gave up 6 bases and J gave up 8 bases, with 11 bases separating them. CDR3 length: 12 residues. CDR1 is SNHLY, CDR2 FYNNEI, per germline. The CDR3 DNA reads as TGTGCCAGCAGACTACAGGGTCATGAGCAGTTCTTC. As protein: CASRLQGHEQFF.

This clonotype occurred a few times. The gene calls are TRBV27 and TRBJ2-7; the match to TRBD2 covers 7 bases. CDR1 and CDR2 from the germline V gene are MNHEY and SMNVEV (reference sequence). Trimming at V came to 3 bases and at J to 3 bases, leaving 8 bases not matched to a gene. The CDR3 length is 15 residues. The CDR3 region is CASSFDVGGFYEQYF. DNA for the CDR3: TGTGCCAGCAGTTTTGATGTCGGGGGGTTCTACGAGCAGTACTTC.

This chain uses TRBV7-3 with TRBJ2-2; tentatively, D is TRBD2 (5 bases). The germline gives CDR1 SGHTA, CDR2 FQGTGA. The V gene lost 5 bases and the J gene lost 6 bases, with 16 bases spanning the gap. The CDR3 runs to 15 residues. CDR3 loop: CASSPTSPLAGELFF. For the CDR3, the DNA is TGTGCCAGCAGCCCTACTAGTCCGCTAGCCGGGGAGCTGTTTTTT.

This clonotype was seen ten or more times. J is TRBJ1-1 and V is TRBV24-1; no definite D call. The germline V and J ends were trimmed by 2 bases and 1 base, with 4 bases remaining between them. The germline V gene encodes CDR1 KGHDR and CDR2 SFDVKD. The length of the CDR3 is 13 residues. The CDR3 loop is CATSDYKNTEAFF. DNA of the CDR3: TGTGCCACCAGTGATTATAAGAACACTGAAGCTTTCTTT.

This clonotype was counted between two and nine times. The gene calls are TRBV28 and TRBJ1-2; 9 nucleotides align to TRBD1. V lost 3 bases to trimming and J lost 8 bases; unmatched junction nucleotides: 10. CDR1 and CDR2 from the germline V gene are MDHEN and SYDVKM. This CDR3 has 15 residues. The CDR3 loop is CASSFPNRGRGGYTF. The CDR3 region has the DNA TGTGCCAGCAGTTTCCCTAACAGGGGGCGTGGGGGCTACACCTTC.

The chain joins TRBV5-1 to TRBJ2-6, with D unresolved. Trimming removed 4 bases at V and 0 bases at J, with 8 bases between. The CDR3 has 15 residues. Germline V gene lookup returns CDR1 SGHRS and CDR2 YFSETQ. The DNA for the CDR3 is TGCGCCAGCAGCCCGAACATCTCTGGGGCCAACGTCCTGACTTTC. This gives the protein CASSPNISGANVLTF. Drawing the rest from reference TRBV5-1 and TRBJ2-6, the complete variable domain is KAGVTQTPRYLIKTRGQQVTLSCSPISGHRSVSWYQQTPGQGLQFLFEYFSETQRNKGNFPGRFSGRQFSNSRSEMNVSTLELGDSALYLCASSPNISGANVLTFGAGSRLTVL.

This clonotype has ten or more counts. V usage is TRBV12-3 or TRBV12-4 and J usage is TRBJ1-2; D possibly corresponds to TRBD1 (5 bases). This CDR3 has 12 residues. Trimming left V 6 bases short and J 8 bases short, with 13 bases between. This CDR3 is CASSSGELGYTF. The CDR3 DNA is TGTGCCAGCAGCTCGGGGGAGTTGGGCTACACCTTC.

In its sample, this clonotype was seen a few times. This chain connects TRBV20-1 to TRBJ2-2, with 9 bases aligning to TRBD2. This CDR3 has 14 residues. V was clipped by 5 bases and J by 6 bases; unmatched bases: 7. Germline loops: CDR1 DFQATT, CDR2 SNEGSKA (reference sequence). The CDR3 is CSALGSGSAGELFF. DNA of the CDR3: TGCAGTGCTCTAGGTAGCGGGAGTGCCGGGGAGCTGTTTTTT.

This clonotype was seen at least ten times. V and J are TRBV30 and TRBJ2-5, with D hard to call. Germline loops: CDR1 GTSNPN, CDR2 SVGIG (reference sequence). This CDR3 spans 13 amino acids. Trimming stripped 2 bases from V and 4 bases from J, with 11 bases between. CDR3 nucleotides: TGTGCCTGGAGTTGGGCCGGGCGAGAGACCCAGTACTTC. The encoded protein is CAWSWAGRETQYF.

This clonotype has a handful of counts. The chain is built from TRBV27 and TRBJ1-6, with a weak D call TRBD1 (6 bases). The CDR3 totals 13 residues. Trimming took off 6 bases at V and 4 bases at J, with 7 bases between the two ends. From germline, CDR1 is MNHEY and CDR2 SMNVEV (reference sequence). Here the CDR3 DNA reads TGTGCCAGCAGAGGACAGTATAATTCACCCCTCCACTTT. The encoded protein is CASRGQYNSPLHF.

This clonotype was detected ten times or more. The V call is TRBV24-1, the J call TRBJ1-2; D might be TRBD1 (5 bases). V lost 7 bases, J lost 4 bases, and 6 bases lay in between. Germline V gene sequence: CDR1 KGHDR, CDR2 SFDVKD. This CDR3 comprises 11 residues. In nucleotides, the CDR3 is TGTGCCACCAGGCAGGGCTATGGCTACACCTTC. It translates to CATRQGYGYTF.

This clonotype has just one count. This chain uses TRBV20-1 with TRBJ2-3; D is unclear. Germline V gene sequence: CDR1 DFQATT, CDR2 SNEGSKA (reference sequence). This CDR3 comprises 12 residues. V shed 3 bases and J shed 6 bases, with 10 bases lying between them. The CDR3, as DNA: TGCAGTGCTAGTATAGCTGTGGATACGCAGTATTTT. Its protein product is CSASIAVDTQYF.

DNA for the CDR3: TGTGCCAGCAGCTTAGGATTCGGGGATCCCTACGAGCAGTACTTC. This gives the protein CASSLGFGDPYEQYF. The J gene is TRBJ2-7, the V gene TRBV7-9; perhaps TRBD2 as D (5 bases). Per the germline V gene, CDR1 is SEHNR and CDR2 is FQNEAQ (reference sequence). V lost 1 base, J lost 2 bases, and 12 bases lay in between. The CDR3 is 15 amino acids. The full variable domain, with the rest looked up from reference TRBV7-9 and TRBJ2-7, is DTGVSQNPRHKITKRGQNVTFRCDPISEHNRLYWYRQTLGQGPEFLTYFQNEAQLEKSRLLSDRFSAERPKGSFSTLEIQRTEQGDSAMYLCASSLGFGDPYEQYFGPGTRLTVT.

This chain links TRBV5-1 with TRBJ1-1; D call uncertain. Germline-derived CDR1 and CDR2 are SGHRS and YFSETQ. V was cut by 10 bases and J by 5 bases, with 21 bases left in between. The CDR3 runs 14 residues. In DNA form, the CDR3 reads TGCGCCTGCACTCCGGGAGGGAGGATAACTGAAGCTTTCTTT. This translates into CACTPGGRITEAFF.

This clonotype was found many times. This chain's CDR3 is CATTPKGAPLKNTEAFF. CDR3 coding DNA: TGTGCCACCACCCCAAAAGGAGCCCCACTAAAGAACACTGAAGCTTTCTTT. V is TRBV6-1 and J is TRBJ1-1, with D unresolved. CDR1 is MNHNS and CDR2 is SASEGT in the germline V gene. Between the trimmed V and J ends, which lost 10 bases and 1 base, there was a span of 25 bases. CDR3 size: 17 residues.

The CDR3: CASSYSKDGIGQTQYF. The CDR3 DNA follows: TGTGCCAGCAGTTACTCGAAGGACGGGATCGGGCAGACCCAGTACTTC. The genes are TRBV6-5 and TRBJ2-5; D might be TRBD2 (5 bases). Trimming took 0 bases from V and 6 from J, leaving 17 bases between them. CDR3 size: 16 residues. Germline V gene data show CDR1 as MNHEY and CDR2 as SVGAGI.

This clonotype was picked up a small number of times. A much bigger clone sits one base away, suggesting this may be a read error. The rearrangement joins TRBV6-1 to TRBJ1-1; no definite D call. There are 10 residues in the CDR3. V lost 8 bases, J lost 1 base, and 2 bases lay in between. CDR1 is MNHNS, CDR2 SASEGT, per germline. CDR3 amino acids: CASWNTEAFF. The CDR3 region has the DNA TGTGCCAGCTGGAACACTGAAGCTTTCTTT.

In the case of this clonotype: Mismatch with germline at one junction end may stem from a read error. The rearrangement links TRBV7-9 to TRBJ1-1, with 7 bases fitting TRBD1. The germline V gene has CDR1 SEHNR and CDR2 FQNEAQ (reference sequence). The CDR3 loop spans 14 amino acids. CDR3 bases: TGTGCCGGCAGCTTGGACAGGCCGAGGACTGAAGCTTTCTTT. Protein product: CAGSLDRPRTEAFF.

This clonotype showed up many times. The chain is built from TRBV7-2 and TRBJ2-5, with D perhaps being TRBD1 or TRBD2 (5 bases each). This CDR3 has 17 residues. V lost 4 bases to trimming and J lost 5 bases, with 23 bases between them. Germline CDR1 SGHTA, CDR2 FQGNSA. CDR3 protein: CASSYPRDGRHWETQYF. The CDR3 DNA reads TGTGCCAGCAGCTACCCTAGGGACGGACGCCACTGGGAGACCCAGTACTTC.